One and the same sample provided the 19 T cell receptor beta chains below, sequenced in a study of regulatory T cells in long-lasting Graves disease (dated by TCRdb to the early 2020s). The meaning of the sample's time point label: newly diagnosed GD, antithyroid drugs for less than 3 months. For both TCR sequencing and RNA sequencing, RNA was extracted from PBMCs in TRIzol. Libraries were constructed by multiplex PCR. Sequenced on an Illumina HiSeq 4000. TCR beta libraries were built with iRepertoire HTBI primers and Arm-PCR amplification of CDR3 regions. TCRdb trimmed public reads at Q25 via fastp, called clones via MiXCR and kept in-frame beta chains. Every entry covers one CDR3 protein and lists the most common genes and DNA from its rows. For this sample there are over 400,000 distinct CDR3 sequences; 14% appear just once. The top ten clonotypes cover about a sixth of the sample. These data were also filed under a second study, of T cells in Graves' hyperthyroidism and ophthalmopathy.

The source material was peripheral blood mononuclear cells (PBMCs), sampled at new diagnosis, from a patient treated with antithyroid drugs. These receptors all come from a woman between 45 and 65 years old with Graves disease. Donor details come from another sample of the same person, matched by shared clones.

There are many counts of this clonotype. The genes are TRBV2 and TRBJ2-3; D is perhaps TRBD2 (6 bases). CDR1 SNHLY and CDR2 FYNNEI come from the germline V gene. The CDR3 runs to 15 residues. Trimming removed 7 bases at V and 2 bases at J, with 16 bases between. CDR3 amino acids: CASMMEGYPTDTQYF. In DNA form, the CDR3 reads TGTGCCAGCATGATGGAGGGGTACCCCACAGATACGCAGTATTTT.

Ten or more counts support this clonotype. The J gene is TRBJ2-2, the V gene TRBV7-9, with D unresolved. V was clipped by 4 bases and J by 6 bases, with 15 bases between them. The CDR3 contains 15 residues. Germline V lookup: CDR1 SEHNR, CDR2 FQNEAQ (reference sequence). CDR3 nucleotide sequence: TGTGCCAGCAGCTACCAGGCGCACCGGGCCGGGGAGCTGTTTTTT. It translates to CASSYQAHRAGELFF.

This clonotype was seen repeatedly, ten times or more. The CDR3 coding sequence is TGCGCCAGCAGCTTGCAGGCGACCTCCTACGAGCAGTACTTC. This translates into CASSLQATSYEQYF. The chain carries TRBV5-1 and TRBJ2-7; D unclear. The CDR3 extends over 14 amino acids. The germline V gene encodes CDR1 SGHRS and CDR2 YFSETQ. Trimming removed 1 base from V and 0 bases from J, with 8 bases in between.

The chain uses TRBV2 and TRBJ2-6; TRBD1 matches 8 bases. CDR1 is SNHLY and CDR2 is FYNNEI in the germline V gene. The trim removed 10 bases at V and 2 bases at J, leaving 1 base unmatched. This CDR3 region has 13 residues. In DNA form, the CDR3 reads TGTGCCAACAGGGGGGCTGGGGCCAACGTCCTGACTTTC. This encodes CANRGAGANVLTF.

This clonotype has just a few counts. This chain links TRBV14 with TRBJ1-3; D gene uncertain. This CDR3 has 14 residues. Germline CDR1 reads SGHDN; CDR2 reads FVKESK. Trimming removed 3 bases from V and 0 bases from J, with 6 bases in between. CDR3 loop: CASSQHHSGNTIYF. CDR3 sequence (DNA): TGTGCCAGCAGCCAGCATCACTCTGGAAACACCATATATTTT.

This clonotype has only a few counts. The chain couples TRBV28 to TRBJ2-7; 12 nucleotides agree with TRBD2. The CDR3 totals 18 residues. V was pared by 5 bases and J by 5 bases, with 16 bases of the junction left unmatched. Looked up from germline, CDR1 is MDHEN and CDR2 is SYDVKM. Here the CDR3 reads CASSPQALSSGRVNEQYF. The CDR3 region has the DNA TGTGCCAGCAGTCCTCAGGCCCTCTCTAGCGGGAGGGTGAACGAGCAGTACTTC. Full variable domain (missing parts from reference TRBV28 and TRBJ2-7): DVKVTQSSRYLVKRTGEKVFLECVQDMDHENMFWYRQDPGLGLRLIYFSYDVKMKEKGDIPEGYSVSREKKERFSLILESASTNQTSMYLCASSPQALSSGRVNEQYFGPGTRLTVT.

This clonotype was counted many times. This chain connects TRBV24-1 to TRBJ2-1; TRBD2 matches 11 bases. Germline loops: CDR1 KGHDR, CDR2 SFDVKD. The CDR3 contains 16 residues. The V and J ends lost 5 bases and 2 bases, in that order; junction bases with no gene match: 4. The CDR3 reads CATSVGTSGTYNEQFF. The CDR3 nucleotides read TGTGCCACCAGTGTCGGGACTAGCGGAACCTACAATGAGCAGTTCTTC.

The chain recombines TRBV19 with TRBJ2-1; 8 nucleotides align to TRBD2. V was clipped by 6 bases and J by 8 bases; unmatched bases: 12. The CDR3 sequence is 15 residues long. Germline V gene data show CDR1 as LNHDA and CDR2 as SQIVND (reference sequence). The CDR3 sequence: CASSSGAGVGYEQFF. CDR3 nucleotides: TGTGCCAGTAGCAGCGGAGCGGGAGTCGGCTATGAGCAGTTCTTC.

Ten or more counts support this clonotype. V gene TRBV30 combines with J gene TRBJ2-7; D gene ambiguous. CDR1 and CDR2 (germline): GTSNPN, SVGIG (reference sequence). The CDR3 contains 13 residues. The V end lost 3 bases, the J end lost 0 bases, and 9 bases lay between the germline ends. CDR3 DNA: TGTGCCTGGAGGAGTTGGAGCTCCTACGAGCAGTACTTC. It specifies CAWRSWSSYEQYF.

This clonotype was observed many times. The V and J genes are TRBV7-2 and TRBJ2-3, with 7 bases identical to TRBD2. V was clipped by 0 bases and J by 6 bases; unmatched bases: 12. Germline V gives CDR1 SGHTA, CDR2 FQGNSA. CDR3 size: 17 residues. For the CDR3, the DNA is TGTGCCAGCAGCTTAGCGCCGGGCGGGAGCGTAGGGGATACGCAGTATTTT. Translated: CASSLAPGGSVGDTQYF.

This clonotype occurred a few times. The CDR3 is CASSETEIGTEAFF. The CDR3 coding sequence is TGCGCCAGCAGTGAGACTGAGATTGGCACTGAAGCTTTCTTT. The rearrangement uses TRBV10-1 and TRBJ1-1, with D uncertain. Germline V gives CDR1 WNHNN, CDR2 SYGVQD (reference sequence). V was shortened by 2 bases and J by 4 bases, with 11 bases between the two germline ends. CDR3 length: 14 residues.

The table lists this clonotype with many counts. CDR3 DNA: TGTGCCAGCAAGAGTATAGCGGGATCCTCCTACGAGCAGTACTTC. This sequence encodes CASKSIAGSSYEQYF. The chain is built from TRBV6-1 and TRBJ2-7; 8 nucleotides line up with TRBD2. The CDR3 runs 15 residues. Trimming cost V 7 bases and J 0 bases; bases outside gene matches: 8. Germline CDR1 and CDR2: MNHNS and SASEGT.

This clonotype was seen repeatedly, ten times or more. V is TRBV9 and J is TRBJ2-3; 9 nucleotides line up with TRBD2. CDR1 and CDR2 from the germline V gene are SGDLS and YYNGEE. The CDR3 has 16 residues. After removal of 0 bases from V and 2 bases from J, the junction contained 4 bases not matched to a gene. The CDR3 region has the DNA TGTGCCAGCAGCGTAGGTCTAGCGGGATTCACAGATACGCAGTATTTT. It translates to CASSVGLAGFTDTQYF.

In its sample, this clonotype was seen many times. The gene calls are TRBV7-9 and TRBJ2-3; D is possibly TRBD2 (6 bases). This CDR3 has 15 amino acids. Looked up from germline, CDR1 is SEHNR and CDR2 is FQNEAQ (reference sequence). Between the trimmed V and J ends, which lost 0 bases and 2 bases, there was a span of 9 bases. The chain's CDR3 is CASSLAGTFTDTQYF. The CDR3 DNA reads as TGTGCCAGCAGCTTAGCAGGGACTTTCACAGATACGCAGTATTTT.

The chain couples TRBV9 to TRBJ2-3, with D uncertain. Germline V CDR1 and CDR2: SGDLS, YYNGEE. V was trimmed by 3 bases and J by 0 bases, leaving 20 bases between them. This CDR3 has 18 amino acids. CDR3 loop: CASSDPLAGRTSTDTQYF. CDR3 sequence (DNA): TGTGCCAGCAGCGACCCTCTTGCCGGGCGAACAAGCACAGATACGCAGTATTTT. Together with reference TRBV9 and TRBJ2-3, the CDR3 gives the full variable domain: DSGVTQTPKHLITATGQRVTLRCSPRSGDLSVYWYQQSLDQGLQFLIQYYNGEERAKGNILERFSAQQFPDLHSELNLSSLELGDSALYFCASSDPLAGRTSTDTQYFGPGTRLTVL.

V is TRBV5-6 and J is TRBJ1-1; no definite D call. The CDR3 runs to 14 residues. Germline values: CDR1 SGHDT, CDR2 YYEEEE. V lost 1 base and J 1 base, leaving 8 bases between the germline ends. The CDR3 DNA follows: TGTGCCAGCAGCTTGATGGGGTCGAACACTGAAGCTTTCTTT. Its protein is CASSLMGSNTEAFF.

This clonotype was detected ten times or more. The chain is built from TRBV11-2 and TRBJ2-7; TRBD2 aligns across 12 bases. CDR3 length: 15 amino acids. CDR1 is SGHAT, CDR2 FQNNGV, per germline. V lost 4 bases to trimming and J lost 6 bases; unmatched junction nucleotides: 7. The DNA for the CDR3 is TGTGCCAGCAGCTCCCTAGCGGGAGGGCCTTTCGAGCAGTACTTC. Protein product: CASSSLAGGPFEQYF.

This clonotype was seen at least ten times. V usage is TRBV7-2 and J usage is TRBJ2-5, with 8 nucleotides matching TRBD2. V lost 4 bases and J lost 5; bases outside the gene matches: 12. Per germline, CDR1 SGHTA and CDR2 FQGNSA. CDR3 size: 16 residues. The chain's CDR3 is CASSSNGRAAWETQYF. The DNA for the CDR3 is TGTGCCAGCAGCTCCAACGGGAGGGCCGCTTGGGAGACCCAGTACTTC.

This clonotype was seen a few times. The chain recombines TRBV5-1 with TRBJ1-1, with no clear D. This CDR3 has 14 residues. With 5 bases removed from V and 4 bases from J, the gap between germline ends came to 15 bases. The germline V gene encodes CDR1 SGHRS and CDR2 YFSETQ. The CDR3 loop reads CASRNSSMSTEAFF. Written as DNA, the CDR3 is TGCGCCAGCAGAAATTCGTCCATGAGCACTGAAGCTTTCTTT.